This T cell receptor (beta chain) was observed in a study of spatial heterogeneity in lung cancer. The overall study: Detection of beta-chain sequences consistently exceeded that of alpha-chain sequences. Whole-study results and caveats: Counts that tracked tumor mutation counts were those of expanded intratumoral alpha and beta TCRs. It was estimated that coverage of tumor T cells reached roughly 7% for alpha chains and 13% for beta chains.

The CDR3 spans 18 residues. The junction had 10 bases not matched to a gene; V was cut back by 1 base and J by 2 bases. Germline CDR1 reads SGHNT; CDR2 reads YYREEE (reference sequence). As regards this clonotype: Its antigen is still unknown.

Time point denoted: sample taken at primary tumor resection. The donors, around 71 patients with untreated early-stage non-small cell lung cancer, provided the samples. TCRdb redid the calling of the 5' RACE reads with MiXCR, one entry per CDR3 protein. The sample holds 2,200 or so distinct CDR3 sequences; just under 2.5% are singletons and the top ten take roughly 9.1%. This chain connects TRBV5-4 to TRBJ2-1; 9 bases line up with TRBD1. The clonotype was recovered from a male donor with early-stage non-small cell lung cancer. The sample here was lung tumor tissue, taken at surgery. This chain's CDR3 is CASSLKIDRGFTYNEQFF. In DNA form, the CDR3 reads TGTGCCAGCAGCTTGAAGATAGACAGGGGGTTCACCTACAATGAGCAGTTCTTC.